Given below is one TCR beta chain in context. CDR1 and CDR2 (germline): SGHAT, FQNNGV. The CDR3 extends over 15 amino acids. With V trimmed by 5 bases and J by 3 bases, 8 bases remained unmatched. The data belong to a study of blood T cell repertoires in COVID-19. Study overall: Samples taken during acute and convalescent COVID-19 were collected in the United States, Italy and Spain. T cells, B-cell-depleted T cells, or PBMCs supplied cDNA or gDNA.

Original handling: Amplifying reference gene primers gave estimates of nucleated cell counts. Using immunoSEQ multiplex PCR, the repertoire was profiled, and TCRdb retains in-frame clones only, with some absent. V and J calls and clone size are copied from that table; D and trimming were computed from the DNA. The table shows 200,000 to 300,000 clones, with roughly 90% occurring only once. V is TRBV11-2 and J is TRBJ2-7; 9 nucleotides match TRBD2. The sample taken for sequencing was peripheral blood. The sequence derives from a man aged 25 to 40 with active or convalescent COVID-19. CDR3 loop: CASSVTLAGLYEQYF. The CDR3 DNA reads as TGTGCCAGCAGCGTAACTCTAGCGGGGCTCTACGAGCAGTACTTC. The full variable domain, its missing parts supplied by reference TRBV11-2 and TRBJ2-7, is EAGVAQSPRYKIIEKRQSVAFWCNPISGHATLYWYQQILGQGPKLLIQFQNNGVVDDSQLPKDRFSAERLKGVDSTLKIQPAKLEDSAVYLCASSVTLAGLYEQYFGPGTRLTVT.